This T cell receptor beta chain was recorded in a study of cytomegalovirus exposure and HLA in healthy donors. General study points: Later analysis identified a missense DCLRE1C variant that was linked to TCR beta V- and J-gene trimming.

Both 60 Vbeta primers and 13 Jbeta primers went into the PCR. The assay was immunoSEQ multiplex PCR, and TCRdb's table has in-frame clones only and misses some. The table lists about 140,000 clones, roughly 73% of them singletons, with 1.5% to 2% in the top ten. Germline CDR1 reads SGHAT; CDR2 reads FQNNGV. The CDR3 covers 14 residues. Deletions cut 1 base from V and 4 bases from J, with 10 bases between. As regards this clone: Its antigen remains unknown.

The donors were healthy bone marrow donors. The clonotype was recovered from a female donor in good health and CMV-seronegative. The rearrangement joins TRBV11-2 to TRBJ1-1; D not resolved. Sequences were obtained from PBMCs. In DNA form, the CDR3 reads TGTGCCAGCAGCTTAGGAGGTGGAGGCACTGAAGCTTTCTTT. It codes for CASSLGGGGTEAFF.